The rows below give T cell receptor beta chains drawn from one sample of a study of lymphopenia after photon versus proton radiotherapy. Some clones are missing from TCRdb's copy, which holds only in-frame ones; the method was immunoSEQ multiplex PCR. The profile shows roughly 40,000 clones, approximately 82% of them singletons. The sample was peripheral blood, taken from a patient treated with proton-based radiotherapy. Source of these receptors: a woman aged 70-85 years with pancreatic cancer. The CDR3 runs from the conserved cysteine through the conserved F or W. D genes are given only for firm matches. Not every row has a clone size; where given, it reads once, few, many or a size class.

TRBD2 | TRBJ2-1 | - | TRBV5-1 | CASSHGTSGSKVSYNEQFF | TGCGCCAGCAGCCACGGGACTAGCGGGAGTAAGGTGTCGTACAATGAGCAGTTCTTC
- | TRBJ2-1 | - | TRBV7-2 | CASSLELSPPSYNEQFF | TGTGCCAGCAGCTTAGAACTCTCTCCTCCCTCCTACAATGAGCAGTTCTTC
- | TRBJ2-2 | - | TRBV28 | CASSPVGRRNAGELFF | TGTGCCAGCAGTCCCGTAGGGCGGAGGAACGCCGGGGAGCTGTTTTTT
- | TRBJ2-7 | - | TRBV28 | CASKGPRYEQYF | TGTGCCAGCAAAGGACCGAGATACGAGCAGTACTTC
TRBD2 | TRBJ2-3 | - | TRBV5-4 | CASSFKRDASTDTQYF | TGTGCCAGCAGCTTTAAGCGGGACGCTAGCACAGATACGCAGTATTTT
TRBD1 | TRBJ1-1 | - | TRBV6-5 | CASSEQGVNTEAFF | TGTGCCAGCAGCGAACAGGGGGTGAACACTGAAGCTTTCTTT
TRBD2 | TRBJ2-7 | - | TRBV4-2 | CASSQGTSGRIDPYEQYF | TGTGCCAGCAGCCAGGGGACTAGCGGGAGGATCGACCCCTACGAGCAGTACTTC
- | TRBJ1-2 | - | TRBV15 | CATSRAAREDYGYTF | TGTGCCACCAGCAGAGCGGCCAGGGAGGACTATGGCTACACCTTC
- | TRBJ2-7 | - | TRBV20-1 | CSASISYEQYF | TGCAGTGCTAGCATCTCCTACGAGCAGTACTTC
- | TRBJ1-1 | - | TRBV7-2 | CASSFGQTEAFF | TGTGCCAGCAGCTTTGGACAGACTGAAGCTTTCTTT
- | TRBJ2-7 | - | TRBV7-2 | CASSLRTYEQYF | TGTGCCAGCAGCCTTCGAACCTACGAGCAGTACTTC
- | TRBJ2-1 | - | TRBV6-5 | CASETGLEQFF | TGTGCCAGCGAAACAGGGCTTGAGCAGTTCTTC
- | TRBJ2-1 | - | TRBV6-5 | CASREQDFLYNEQFF | TGTGCCAGCAGAGAACAGGATTTCCTCTACAATGAGCAGTTCTTC
- | TRBJ1-1 | - | TRBV13 | CASSLDLPPLNTEAFF | TGTGCCAGCAGCTTAGACCTCCCCCCACTGAACACTGAAGCTTTCTTT
- | TRBJ2-3 | - | TRBV28 | CASSNTDTQYF | TGTGCCAGCAGTAACACAGATACGCAGTATTTT
TRBD2 | TRBJ2-1 | - | TRBV7-9 | CASSIPIGLARDNEQFF | TGTGCCAGCAGCATTCCCATCGGACTAGCGCGAGACAATGAGCAGTTCTTC
- | TRBJ2-7 | - | TRBV27 | CASSSAPGLSAEQYF | TGTGCCAGCAGTTCCGCTCCGGGACTTTCTGCCGAGCAGTACTTC
TRBD2 | TRBJ2-5 | few | TRBV10-3 | CAIRSSGSGETQYF | TGTGCCATCAGGTCTAGCGGGAGTGGTGAGACCCAGTACTTC
TRBD1 | TRBJ2-7 | - | TRBV30 | CAWDDPGQQYEQYF | TGTGCCTGGGACGATCCGGGACAGCAATACGAGCAGTACTTC
TRBD1 | TRBJ1-2 | - | TRBV11-1 | CASSDLRGQINYGYTF | TGTGCCAGCAGCGATCTGCGGGGACAGATTAACTATGGCTACACCTTC
- | TRBJ2-7 | - | TRBV28 | CASSFANYEQYF | TGTGCCAGCAGTTTTGCGAACTACGAGCAGTACTTC
- | TRBJ2-1 | - | TRBV30 | CAWSGGGDEQFF | TGTGCCTGGAGTGGAGGGGGGGATGAGCAGTTCTTC
- | TRBJ1-2 | - | TRBV10-3 | CAISQTNSRDNYGYTF | TGTGCCATCAGTCAGACGAACAGCCGTGATAACTATGGCTACACCTTC
TRBD1 | TRBJ2-1 | once | TRBV7-9 | CASSLGQGRDEQFF | TGTGCCAGCAGCTTGGGACAGGGGAGGGATGAGCAGTTCTTC
TRBD2 | TRBJ2-5 | few | TRBV7-2 | CASSPEIAGGQETQYF | TGTGCCAGCAGCCCGGAGATAGCGGGAGGTCAAGAGACCCAGTACTTC
TRBD1 | TRBJ1-1 | - | TRBV7-3 | CASSPTGQGQWGVNTEAFF | TGTGCCAGCAGCCCGACAGGACAGGGTCAATGGGGGGTTAACACTGAAGCTTTCTTT
- | TRBJ2-5 | - | TRBV5-4 | CASSSPPLVETQYF | TGTGCCAGCAGCTCTCCGCCTTTAGTTGAGACCCAGTACTTC
- | TRBJ2-4 | - | TRBV25-1 | CASPRRGQSLAKNIQYF | TGTGCCAGCCCCCGGCGGGGACAATCACTAGCCAAAAACATTCAGTACTTC
TRBD1 | TRBJ2-1 | - | TRBV7-3 | CASSTRQGKNEQFF | TGTGCCAGCAGCACTCGACAGGGGAAAAACGAGCAGTTCTTC
TRBD1 | TRBJ1-2 | - | TRBV28 | CASRGTGRGGYTF | TGTGCCAGCAGAGGGACAGGAAGAGGTGGCTACACCTTC
TRBD1 | TRBJ1-4 | - | TRBV2 | CASSADRGNEKLFF | TGTGCCAGCAGTGCGGACAGGGGTAATGAAAAACTGTTTTTT
TRBD1 | TRBJ2-7 | - | TRBV4-3 | CASSQEGGNYEQYF | TGCGCCAGCAGCCAAGAAGGGGGCAACTACGAGCAGTACTTC
- | TRBJ1-1 | - | TRBV7-9 | CASSLQPNTEAFF | TGTGCCAGCAGCTTACAGCCGAACACTGAAGCTTTCTTT
- | TRBJ1-6 | - | TRBV28 | CASSETRAALGSPLHF | TGTGCCAGCAGTGAAACCAGGGCAGCCTTAGGTTCACCCCTCCACTTT
TRBD2 | TRBJ2-7 | - | TRBV7-2 | CASSLIASGIYEQYF | TGTGCCAGCAGCTTAATTGCTAGCGGGATCTACGAGCAGTACTTC
- | TRBJ1-3 | - | TRBV5-1 | CASAGVTIYF | TGCGCCAGCGCCGGGGTCACCATATATTTT
TRBD1 | TRBJ1-2 | - | TRBV30 | CASNRDRALNYGYTF | TGTGCCTCTAACCGGGACAGGGCTCTAAACTATGGCTACACCTTC
- | TRBJ2-7 | - | TRBV6-1 | CASSEGTGNYEQYF | TGTGCCAGCAGTGAAGGTACAGGAAACTACGAGCAGTACTTC
- | TRBJ2-7 | - | TRBV5-1 | CASSLIGEGYEQYF | TGCGCCAGCAGCTTGATAGGTGAAGGGTACGAGCAGTACTTC
- | TRBJ1-1 | - | TRBV6-5 | CASSYSWEVEAFF | TGTGCCAGCAGTTACTCGTGGGAGGTTGAAGCTTTCTTT
TRBD1 | TRBJ2-7 | - | TRBV7-9 | CASSSNRGSYEQYF | TGTGCCAGCAGCTCAAACAGGGGATCCTACGAGCAGTACTTC
- | TRBJ1-1 | few | TRBV7-3 | CASSLEETTEAFF | TGTGCCAGCAGCTTAGAGGAGACCACTGAAGCTTTCTTT
- | TRBJ2-1 | - | TRBV29-1 | CSVEDSGYNEQFF | TGCAGCGTTGAAGATTCAGGGTACAATGAGCAGTTCTTC
- | TRBJ1-1 | - | TRBV27 | CATLQQGHAFF | TGTGCCACCTTGCAACAGGGTCATGCTTTCTTT
TRBD1 | TRBJ2-2 | - | TRBV27 | CASSRRPGQGSGELFF | TGTGCCAGCAGTCGCCGCCCGGGACAGGGTTCCGGGGAGCTGTTTTTT
- | TRBJ2-5 | - | TRBV2 | CASSDETQYF | TGTGCCAGCAGTGACGAGACCCAGTACTTC